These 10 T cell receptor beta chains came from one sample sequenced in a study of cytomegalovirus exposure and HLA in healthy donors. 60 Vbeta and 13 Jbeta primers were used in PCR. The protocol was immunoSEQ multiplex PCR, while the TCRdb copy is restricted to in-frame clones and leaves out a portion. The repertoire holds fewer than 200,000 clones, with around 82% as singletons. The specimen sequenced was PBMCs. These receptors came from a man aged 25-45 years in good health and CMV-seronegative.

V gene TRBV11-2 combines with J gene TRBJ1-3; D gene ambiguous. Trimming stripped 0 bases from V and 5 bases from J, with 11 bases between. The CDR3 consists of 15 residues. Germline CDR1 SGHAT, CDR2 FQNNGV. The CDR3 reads CASSLERALRNTIYF. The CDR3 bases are TGTGCCAGCAGCTTAGAGAGGGCGCTGAGAAACACCATATATTTT.

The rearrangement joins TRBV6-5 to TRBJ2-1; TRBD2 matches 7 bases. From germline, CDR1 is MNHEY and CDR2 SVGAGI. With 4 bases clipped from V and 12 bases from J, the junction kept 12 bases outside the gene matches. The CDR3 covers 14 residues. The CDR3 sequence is CASSSPTLAESQFF. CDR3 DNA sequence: TGTGCCAGCAGTTCTCCAACTCTAGCGGAATCGCAGTTCTTC.

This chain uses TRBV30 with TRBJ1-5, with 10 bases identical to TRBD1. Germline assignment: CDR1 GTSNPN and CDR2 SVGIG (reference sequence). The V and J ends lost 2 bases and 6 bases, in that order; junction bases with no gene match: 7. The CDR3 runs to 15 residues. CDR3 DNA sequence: TGTGCCTGGAGTCCGGGACAGGGGATATTTCAGCCCCAGCATTTT. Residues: CAWSPGQGIFQPQHF. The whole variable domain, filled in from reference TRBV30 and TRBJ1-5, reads SQTIHQWPATLVQPVGSPLSLECTVEGTSNPNLYWYRQAAGRGLQLLFYSVGIGQISSEVPQNLSASRPQDRQFILSSKKLLLSDSGFYLCAWSPGQGIFQPQHFGDGTRLSIL.

The CDR3 here is CASSDHRQGALGEAFF. CDR3 nucleotides: TGTGCCAGCAGCGACCACAGACAGGGCGCTTTGGGTGAAGCTTTCTTT. The chain uses TRBV7-9 and TRBJ1-1; 7 bases are shared with TRBD1. CDR1 SEHNR and CDR2 FQNEAQ come from the germline V gene (reference sequence). The CDR3 extends over 16 amino acids. J lost 7 bases, V lost 5 bases, and 16 bases had no gene match. The entire variable domain, with the rest obtained from reference TRBV7-9 and TRBJ1-1, is as follows: DTGVSQNPRHKITKRGQNVTFRCDPISEHNRLYWYRQTLGQGPEFLTYFQNEAQLEKSRLLSDRFSAERPKGSFSTLEIQRTEQGDSAMYLCASSDHRQGALGEAFFGQGTRLTVV.

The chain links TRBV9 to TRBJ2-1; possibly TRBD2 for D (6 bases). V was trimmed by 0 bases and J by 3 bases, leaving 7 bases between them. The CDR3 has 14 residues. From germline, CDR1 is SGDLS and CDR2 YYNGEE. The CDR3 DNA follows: TGTGCCAGCAGCGTAGAAGCGGGCTACAATGAGCAGTTCTTC. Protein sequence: CASSVEAGYNEQFF.

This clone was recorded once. As DNA, the CDR3 is TGTGCCAGCAGTTTAAAGAGGGAATCTAACTATGGCTACACCTTC. The encoded protein is CASSLKRESNYGYTF. The chain couples TRBV27 to TRBJ1-2; D remains ambiguous. Germline CDR1 and CDR2: MNHEY and SMNVEV (reference sequence). CDR3 length: 15 amino acids. Between the trimmed V and J ends, which lost 2 bases and 0 bases, there was a span of 10 bases.

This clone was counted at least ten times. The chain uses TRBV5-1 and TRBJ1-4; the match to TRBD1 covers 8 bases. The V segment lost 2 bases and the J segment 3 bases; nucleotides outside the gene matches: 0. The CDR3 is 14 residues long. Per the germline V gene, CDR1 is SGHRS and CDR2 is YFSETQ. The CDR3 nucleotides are TGCGCCAGCAGCTTACAGGGGGCTAATGAAAAACTGTTTTTT. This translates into CASSLQGANEKLFF.

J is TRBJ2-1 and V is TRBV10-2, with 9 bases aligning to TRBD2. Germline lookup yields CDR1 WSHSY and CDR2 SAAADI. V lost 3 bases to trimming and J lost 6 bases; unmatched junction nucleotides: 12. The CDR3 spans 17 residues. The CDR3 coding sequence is TGCGCCAGCAGTGACAGGACAGTCATAGCGGGGGTCAATGAGCAGTTCTTC. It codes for CASSDRTVIAGVNEQFF.

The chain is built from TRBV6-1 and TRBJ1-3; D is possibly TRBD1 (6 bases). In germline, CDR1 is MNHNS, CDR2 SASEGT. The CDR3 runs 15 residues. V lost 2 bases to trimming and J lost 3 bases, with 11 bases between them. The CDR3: CASSETGGHGNTIYF. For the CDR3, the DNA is TGTGCCAGCAGTGAAACGGGGGGACATGGAAACACCATATATTTT.

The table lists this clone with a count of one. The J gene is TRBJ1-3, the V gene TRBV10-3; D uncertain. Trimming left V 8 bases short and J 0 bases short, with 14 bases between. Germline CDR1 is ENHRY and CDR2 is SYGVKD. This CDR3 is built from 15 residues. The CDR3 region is CAISKDLPSGNTIYF. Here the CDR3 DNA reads TGTGCCATCTCGAAGGACTTACCCTCTGGAAACACCATATATTTT.